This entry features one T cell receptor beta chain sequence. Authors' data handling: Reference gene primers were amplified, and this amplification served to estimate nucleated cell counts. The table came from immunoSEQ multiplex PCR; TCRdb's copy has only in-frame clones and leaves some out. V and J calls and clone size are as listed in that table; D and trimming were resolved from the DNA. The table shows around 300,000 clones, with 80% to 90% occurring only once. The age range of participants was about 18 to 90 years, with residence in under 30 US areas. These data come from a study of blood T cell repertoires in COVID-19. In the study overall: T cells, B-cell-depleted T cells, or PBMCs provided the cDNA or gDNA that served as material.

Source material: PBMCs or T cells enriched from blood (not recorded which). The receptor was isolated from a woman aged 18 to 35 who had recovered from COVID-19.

Written as DNA, the CDR3 is TGCGCCAGCAGCAGGAGAGGGTACAATGAGCAGTTCTTC. Translating it yields CASSRRGYNEQFF. V is TRBV5-1 and J is TRBJ2-1; perhaps TRBD2 as D (5 bases). V was trimmed by 4 bases and J by 4 bases, leaving 9 bases between them. The CDR3 runs 13 residues. Germline values: CDR1 SGHRS, CDR2 YFSETQ.